The source of this T cell receptor (beta chain) is a study of human T cells and chemical hapten exposure. From the RACE reads, TCRdb called clonotypes with MiXCR, one entry per CDR3 protein. Of approximately 400,000 distinct CDR3 sequences listed, more than 4.5% are singletons. The time point is: patch test 1, 2 weeks after DPC sensitization. Described treatment: therapeutic diphenylcyclopropenone sensitization with weekly scalp DPC. There are many counts of this clonotype. Trimming shortened V by 4 bases and J by 7 bases, and 17 bases separated the two germline ends. The CDR3 has 14 amino acids. The germline V gene encodes CDR1 SGHDT and CDR2 YYEEEE.

The sequenced sample was whole blood, obtained in connection with sensitization to the hapten diphenylcyclopropenone (DPC). The rearrangement joins TRBV5-6 to TRBJ1-1; possible D gene TRBD1, 6 bases. This receptor was obtained from a woman in her fifties or sixties with alopecia areata. Some clones in this sample may be carry-over from other donors' samples. The CDR3 DNA follows: TGTGCCAGCAGCCCTACTGGGGGCGTCAATGAAGCTTTCTTT. Its translation is CASSPTGGVNEAFF.